A selection of T cell receptor beta chains follows, all from one sample in a study of Graves' ophthalmopathy and Graves' hyperthyroidism. A single record per CDR3 protein comes from TCRdb applying MiXCR to the multiplex PCR reads. The sample has 1 million to 1.3 million distinct CDR3 sequences; about two fifths are singletons. Sequenced input: peripheral blood or thyroid tissue (not recorded which). The receptors were gathered from an adult man with Graves' hyperthyroidism. Both conserved end residues are part of each CDR3. Each record gives: V gene, clone size, D gene, J gene, CDR3 DNA, CDR3 protein. The D gene is left open where the match is weak. A row's size may be missing; if present it is once, few, many or a size class.

v_call: TRBV6-1
clone_size: -
d_call: TRBD1
j_call: TRBJ1-3
cdr3_nt: TGTGCCAGCAAGCAACAGGGGCTCTCTGGAAACACCATATATTTT
cdr3_aa: CASKQQGLSGNTIYF

v_call: TRBV5-1
clone_size: many
d_call: -
j_call: TRBJ2-5
cdr3_nt: TGCGCCAGCAGCCTACAGCCAAGCGGAGAGACCCAGTACTTC
cdr3_aa: CASSLQPSGETQYF

v_call: TRBV4-3
clone_size: few
d_call: -
j_call: TRBJ2-7
cdr3_nt: TGCGCCAGCAGCCAAGAAATGGGGGACCACTCCTACGAGCAGTACTTC
cdr3_aa: CASSQEMGDHSYEQYF

v_call: TRBV4-3
clone_size: few
d_call: -
j_call: TRBJ2-7
cdr3_nt: TGCGCCAGCAGCCAAGAGACCCAAACGGGAGTCGAGCAGTACTTC
cdr3_aa: CASSQETQTGVEQYF

v_call: TRBV7-8
clone_size: many
d_call: -
j_call: TRBJ2-5
cdr3_nt: TGTGCCAGCAGCTTAGGGGGAGTCGAAGAGACCCAGTACTTC
cdr3_aa: CASSLGGVEETQYF

v_call: TRBV29-1
clone_size: -
d_call: -
j_call: TRBJ1-1
cdr3_nt: TGCAGCGTTCCCGCAGGGAACACTGAGGCTTTCTTT
cdr3_aa: CSVPAGNTEAFF

v_call: TRBV7-9
clone_size: many
d_call: TRBD1
j_call: TRBJ2-5
cdr3_nt: TGTGCCAGCAGCTTACCGACTCGGGACAGGAGACAAGAGACCCAGTACTTC
cdr3_aa: CASSLPTRDRRQETQYF

v_call: TRBV29-1
clone_size: -
d_call: TRBD2
j_call: TRBJ2-5
cdr3_nt: TGCAGCGTTGCTTATTCGACTAGCGGTCGGGAGACCCAGTACTTC
cdr3_aa: CSVAYSTSGRETQYF

v_call: TRBV20-1
clone_size: -
d_call: TRBD2
j_call: TRBJ2-7
cdr3_nt: TGCAGTGCTAGATGGGCGGGAGCCCCCTCCTACGAGCAGTACTTC
cdr3_aa: CSARWAGAPSYEQYF

v_call: TRBV12-3/TRBV12-4
clone_size: few
d_call: -
j_call: TRBJ1-4
cdr3_nt: TGTGCCAGCAGTTTACTGAGTAGGTCTAGCGAAAAACTGTTTTTT
cdr3_aa: CASSLLSRSSEKLFF

v_call: TRBV7-9
clone_size: many
d_call: -
j_call: TRBJ1-1
cdr3_nt: TGTGCCAGCAGCTTAGACAGGAGAGTATACACTGAAGCTTTCTTT
cdr3_aa: CASSLDRRVYTEAFF

v_call: TRBV6-5
clone_size: -
d_call: TRBD2
j_call: TRBJ2-2
cdr3_nt: TGTGCCAGCAGTGCACTAGCGGGCGTCGGGGAGCTGTTTTTT
cdr3_aa: CASSALAGVGELFF

v_call: TRBV6-2/TRBV6-3
clone_size: few
d_call: -
j_call: TRBJ2-1
cdr3_nt: TGTGCCACCCTGGGGGGCAATGAGCAGTTCTTC
cdr3_aa: CATLGGNEQFF

v_call: TRBV12-3/TRBV12-4
clone_size: many
d_call: -
j_call: TRBJ1-1
cdr3_nt: TGTGCCAGCAGTGCCGGGGGCGGTTCAACTGAAGCTTTCTTT
cdr3_aa: CASSAGGGSTEAFF

v_call: TRBV11-2
clone_size: many
d_call: TRBD2
j_call: TRBJ2-7
cdr3_nt: TGTGCCAGCAGCGAAACTAGCGGGGGTTACGAGCAGTACTTC
cdr3_aa: CASSETSGGYEQYF

v_call: TRBV2
clone_size: few
d_call: -
j_call: TRBJ2-7
cdr3_nt: TGTGCCAGCACCCCGGGGTCGGGGGTTATTACCTACGAGCAGTACTTC
cdr3_aa: CASTPGSGVITYEQYF

v_call: TRBV9
clone_size: once
d_call: TRBD2
j_call: TRBJ2-5
cdr3_nt: TGTGCCAGCAGCGTAGGGACTAGGGTGGGGGAGACCCAGTACTTC
cdr3_aa: CASSVGTRVGETQYF

v_call: TRBV6-1
clone_size: few
d_call: -
j_call: TRBJ2-7
cdr3_nt: TGTGCCAGCAGTTTGTTTGTATACGAGCAGTACTTC
cdr3_aa: CASSLFVYEQYF

v_call: TRBV29-1
clone_size: -
d_call: -
j_call: TRBJ2-5
cdr3_nt: TGCAGCGTTGAAGATCGGGGAACGAGAAAGACCCAGTACTTC
cdr3_aa: CSVEDRGTRKTQYF

v_call: TRBV30
clone_size: once
d_call: -
j_call: TRBJ1-5
cdr3_nt: TGTGCCTGGAGTGTAAGGGGACAAGAAAGAAGCAATCAGCCCCAGCATTTT
cdr3_aa: CAWSVRGQERSNQPQHF

v_call: TRBV19
clone_size: many
d_call: -
j_call: TRBJ1-5
cdr3_nt: TGTGCCAGTAGTTTTTTACAGAACAATCAGCCCCAGCATTTT
cdr3_aa: CASSFLQNNQPQHF

v_call: TRBV7-8
clone_size: once
d_call: -
j_call: TRBJ2-5
cdr3_nt: TGTGCCAGCACCAGACAGGAAGAGACCCAGTACTTC
cdr3_aa: CASTRQEETQYF

v_call: TRBV20-1
clone_size: many
d_call: -
j_call: TRBJ2-7
cdr3_nt: TGCAGTGCTACCGGACCCAACTCCTACGAGCAGTACTTC
cdr3_aa: CSATGPNSYEQYF

v_call: TRBV5-1
clone_size: -
d_call: -
j_call: TRBJ2-7
cdr3_nt: TGCGCCAGCAGTTGGGGCAGGACTACCTACGAGCAGTACTTC
cdr3_aa: CASSWGRTTYEQYF